A selection of T cell receptor beta chains follows, all from one sample in a study of memory CD8 T cells in hepatitis C reinfection. Measured with immunoSEQ multiplex PCR; TCRdb has only the in-frame clones, and not every one. Among approximately 49,000 clones, 75% to 90% were seen once, and the ten largest hold 0.65% to 0.9%. Sequenced input: naive CD8+ T cells sorted from blood. These receptors were obtained from a man aged 18-30 years with hepatitis C virus infection. The CDR3 runs from the conserved cysteine through the conserved F or W. D genes are given only for firm matches. The listing skips clone size in some rows; elsewhere it reads once, few, many or a size class.

V gene	CDR3 length	J gene	clone size	D gene	CDR3 protein	CDR3 DNA
TRBV27	14	TRBJ2-3	.	TRBD1	CASSFGTGVDTQYF	TGTGCCAGCAGTTTTGGGACAGGGGTTGATACGCAGTATTTT
TRBV6-1	14	TRBJ1-4	few	.	CASSEWATNEKLFF	TGTGCCAGCAGTGAGTGGGCTACTAATGAAAAACTGTTTTTT
TRBV20-1	11	TRBJ1-1	.	TRBD1	CSAGQGTEAFF	TGCAGTGCAGGACAGGGGACTGAAGCTTTCTTT
TRBV19	16	TRBJ2-1	.	TRBD2	CASSVSLAGGPNEQFF	TGTGCCAGTAGTGTTTCACTAGCGGGAGGGCCCAATGAGCAGTTCTTC
TRBV9	15	TRBJ2-5	.	TRBD1	CASSAAGTAQETQYF	TGTGCCAGCAGCGCCGCCGGGACAGCTCAAGAGACCCAGTACTTC
TRBV19	13	TRBJ2-1	.	.	CASSSSGFDEQFF	TGTGCCAGTAGTAGCTCAGGGTTCGATGAGCAGTTCTTC
TRBV11-2	14	TRBJ2-5	.	.	CASSKPGAGETQYF	TGTGCCAGCAGCAAACCGGGAGCAGGGGAGACCCAGTACTTC
TRBV19	15	TRBJ2-2	.	TRBD1	CASSPGTGGNRELFF	TGTGCCAGTAGTCCCGGGACAGGGGGCAACCGGGAGCTGTTTTTT
TRBV7-2	17	TRBJ2-3	once	TRBD2	CASSLEGGGARPGTQYF	TGTGCCAGCAGCTTAGAGGGCGGGGGGGCCCGTCCGGGTACGCAGTATTTT
TRBV5-6	15	TRBJ1-4	.	TRBD1	CASSGPGQGGEKLFF	TGTGCCAGCAGCGGGCCGGGACAGGGGGGGGAAAAACTGTTTTTT
TRBV29-1	11	TRBJ2-7	.	TRBD1	CSVTGGDEQYF	TGCAGCGTGACAGGGGGCGACGAGCAGTACTTC